What follows are 29 T cell receptor beta chains derived from one specimen sequenced in a study of blood T cell repertoires in COVID-19 (dated by TCRdb to 2020 to 2021). The library was made by the immunoSEQ multiplex PCR assay. In TCRdb, the immuneACCESS table is reduced to in-frame sequences with V and J assigned. These tables do not hold every clone; where another copy was compared, an unresolved V gene accounts for under half, and the others remain unexplained. This sample has roughly 200,000 clones in its table, and about 85% of those were observed once. Jointly, the top ten make up more than 1.5% of the sample. Sequencing used peripheral blood. All receptors come from a man aged 70-80 years with acute or convalescent COVID-19.

The V call is TRBV2, the J call TRBJ2-1; TRBD2 matches at 10 bases. Germline CDR1 reads SNHLY; CDR2 reads FYNNEI. Trimming at V came to 10 bases and at J to 8 bases, leaving 17 bases not matched to a gene. The CDR3 covers 16 residues. Here the CDR3 reads CATLAGVWELGDEQFF. CDR3 nucleotides: TGTGCCACCCTAGCGGGAGTTTGGGAATTGGGTGATGAGCAGTTCTTC. Using reference TRBV2 and TRBJ2-1 for the parts outside the CDR3, the full variable domain is EPEVTQTPSHQVTQMGQEVILRCVPISNHLYFYWYRQILGQKVEFLVSFYNNEISEKSEIFDDQFSVERPDGSNFTLKIRSTKLEDSAMYFCATLAGVWELGDEQFFGPGTRLTVL.

The chain uses TRBV9 and TRBJ2-7; 7 positions agree with TRBD1. The CDR3 extends over 15 amino acids. Germline loops: CDR1 SGDLS, CDR2 YYNGEE. After removal of 0 bases from V and 2 bases from J, the junction contained 5 bases not matched to a gene. The CDR3 sequence: CASSVGGTATYEQYF. In nucleotides, the CDR3 is TGTGCCAGCAGCGTAGGAGGGACAGCCACCTACGAGCAGTACTTC.

The chain joins TRBV11-2 to TRBJ2-2, with D possibly TRBD1 on 5 matching bases. CDR1 is SGHAT, CDR2 FQNNGV, per germline. The CDR3 length is 17 residues. Trimming removed 5 bases from V and 2 bases from J, with 18 bases in between. CDR3 DNA: TGTGCCAGCAGCCCCCGAACGGCAGGGAATAACACCGGGGAGCTGTTTTTT. Its translation: CASSPRTAGNNTGELFF. Full variable domain (rest looked up from reference TRBV11-2 and TRBJ2-2): EAGVAQSPRYKIIEKRQSVAFWCNPISGHATLYWYQQILGQGPKLLIQFQNNGVVDDSQLPKDRFSAERLKGVDSTLKIQPAKLEDSAVYLCASSPRTAGNNTGELFFGEGSRLTVL.

The chain carries TRBV19 and TRBJ1-1; TRBD1 matches 10 bases. Per germline, CDR1 LNHDA and CDR2 SQIVND (reference sequence). The CDR3 length is 16 residues. Germline trimming cut 3 bases from V and 4 bases from J; bases unmatched to any gene: 8. CDR3 in DNA: TGTGCCAGTAGTATTCGGACAGGGGGTTCGGGCACTGAAGCTTTCTTT. This sequence encodes CASSIRTGGSGTEAFF.

The chain couples TRBV28 to TRBJ2-2, with 9 bases fitting TRBD1. The CDR3 is 15 residues long. Germline V CDR1 and CDR2: MDHEN, SYDVKM. The junction had 9 bases not matched to a gene; V was cut back by 6 bases and J by 7 bases. CDR3: CASRIPGQGYGELFF. The CDR3 region has the DNA TGTGCCAGCAGGATCCCGGGACAGGGTTACGGGGAGCTGTTTTTT.

Notes on this clone: Other DNA sequences from this sample encode an identical CDR3 as well. The rearrangement uses TRBV28 and TRBJ2-2; D is ambiguous. The CDR3 has 13 amino acids. Trimming stripped 8 bases from V and 0 bases from J, with 7 bases between. Germline CDR1 is MDHEN and CDR2 is SYDVKM. This CDR3 is CASRGPNTGELFF. For the CDR3, the DNA is TGTGCCAGCCGAGGTCCGAACACCGGGGAGCTGTTTTTT.

This rearrangement joins TRBV24-1 to TRBJ2-4, with a possible D match to TRBD1 (6 bases). Trimming left V 0 bases short and J 13 bases short, with 6 bases between. Per germline, CDR1 KGHDR and CDR2 SFDVKD. There are 11 residues in the CDR3. The DNA of the CDR3 is TGTGCCACCAGTGATTTGCAGGGGCAGTACTTC. The encoded protein is CATSDLQGQYF.

This rearrangement joins TRBV12-3 or TRBV12-4 to TRBJ1-4, with D perhaps matching TRBD1 (6 bases). The CDR3 totals 12 residues. The V gene lost 4 bases and the J gene lost 7 bases, with 7 bases spanning the gap. CDR3 protein: CASSWTVEKLFF. CDR3 nucleotide sequence: TGTGCCAGCAGTTGGACAGTTGAAAAACTGTTTTTT.

The chain links TRBV12-3 or TRBV12-4 to TRBJ1-1; no clear D. The CDR3 is made up of 13 amino acids. Between the trimmed V and J ends, which lost 5 bases and 4 bases, there was a span of 11 bases. As DNA, the CDR3 is TGTGCCAGCAGTAATCAGGCTTTCACTGAAGCTTTCTTT. Its translation is CASSNQAFTEAFF.

The chain joins TRBV9 to TRBJ1-1; D perhaps matches TRBD1 (5 bases). The V end lost 2 bases, the J end lost 2 bases, and 10 bases lay between the germline ends. The CDR3 length is 14 residues. The germline gives CDR1 SGDLS, CDR2 YYNGEE. CDR3 DNA sequence: TGTGCCAGCAGCGTTGGGACTTTTAACACTGAAGCTTTCTTT. Its protein product is CASSVGTFNTEAFF.

The chain carries TRBV3-1 (or the pseudogene TRBV3-2) and TRBJ1-2, with TRBD1 identical over 7 bases. The CDR3 loop spans 16 amino acids. V was pared by 5 bases and J by 8 bases, with 17 bases of the junction left unmatched. Per the germline V gene, CDR1 is LGHDT and CDR2 is YNNKEL (reference sequence). DNA of the CDR3: TGTGCCAGCAGCTTAACTCATACGGACAGGAGAGGGGGCTACACCTTC. As protein: CASSLTHTDRRGGYTF.

V gene TRBV9 combines with J gene TRBJ2-7; 7 nucleotides align to TRBD2. The CDR3 totals 14 residues. Germline CDR1 reads SGDLS; CDR2 reads YYNGEE. V shed 1 base, J shed 3 bases, and the junction held 4 bases outside the gene matches. CDR3 nucleotides: TGTGCCAGCAGCGTAACTAGCGAGAGCTACGAGCAGTACTTC. This sequence encodes CASSVTSESYEQYF.

V is TRBV5-1 and J is TRBJ1-1, with D unresolved. The germline CDR1 and CDR2 sequences are SGHRS and YFSETQ. The CDR3 totals 15 residues. V was cut by 0 bases and J by 8 bases, with 17 bases left in between. CDR3 coding DNA: TGCGCCAGCAGCTTGGACGGGAGGGAAATCTCAGAAGCTTTCTTT. Residues: CASSLDGREISEAFF.

The gene calls are TRBV9 and TRBJ2-1; D ambiguous. The CDR3 totals 12 residues. Germline V gene lookup returns CDR1 SGDLS and CDR2 YYNGEE. Trimming left V 1 base short and J 6 bases short, with 5 bases between. Here the CDR3 reads CASSVSRNEQFF. Written as DNA, the CDR3 is TGTGCCAGCAGCGTAAGCCGCAATGAGCAGTTCTTC.

The rearrangement links TRBV27 to TRBJ1-6; D perhaps matches TRBD1 (6 bases). Germline V gene data show CDR1 as MNHEY and CDR2 as SMNVEV (reference sequence). The CDR3 has 15 amino acids. The ends were cut back, 3 bases at V and 5 bases at J, with 11 bases in the middle. CDR3 nucleotides: TGTGCCAGCAGTTTTACGGACAGAAATAATTCACCCCTCCACTTT. Its translation: CASSFTDRNNSPLHF.

The rearrangement uses TRBV12-3 or TRBV12-4 and TRBJ2-1; D gene ambiguous. The CDR3 is 11 amino acids. The ends were cut back, 2 bases at V and 10 bases at J, with 6 bases in the middle. The CDR3 DNA is TGTGCCAGCAGTTTACGGTGGGAGCAGTTCTTC. As protein: CASSLRWEQFF.

The V gene is TRBV18, the J gene TRBJ2-2, with 8 bases fitting TRBD2. J was trimmed by 1 base and V by 1 base; bases with no gene match: 5. From germline, CDR1 is KGHSH and CDR2 LQKENI. The CDR3 consists of 17 residues. The CDR3 is CASSPRILAENTGELFF. In DNA, the CDR3 is TGTGCCAGCTCACCACGAATACTAGCGGAGAACACCGGGGAGCTGTTTTTT.

This chain links TRBV24-1 with TRBJ2-3, with D maybe TRBD1 (6 bases). There are 17 residues in the CDR3. V lost 9 bases and J lost 6, with 27 bases in between. Germline V gene lookup returns CDR1 KGHDR and CDR2 SFDVKD. The CDR3 sequence: CATGECRTVGYLDTQYF. The CDR3 region has the DNA TGTGCCACCGGGGAGTGCAGGACAGTCGGGTATTTGGATACGCAGTATTTT.

This chain links TRBV6-1 with TRBJ1-1, with D possibly being TRBD1 (5 bases). The germline V gene has CDR1 MNHNS and CDR2 SASEGT. Deletions cut 1 base from V and 8 bases from J, with 23 bases between. CDR3 size: 17 residues. In DNA, the CDR3 is TGTGCCAGCAGTGAAGTATCAGGCGGGACGAGAAGCGAAGAAGCTTTCTTT. Protein product: CASSEVSGGTRSEEAFF.

V usage is TRBV5-6 and J usage is TRBJ2-2; D gene unclear. The CDR3 contains 13 residues. Trimming shortened V by 0 bases and J by 6 bases, and 6 bases separated the two germline ends. From germline, CDR1 is SGHDT and CDR2 YYEEEE. CDR3 region: CASSLGAAGELFF. The CDR3 nucleotides are TGTGCCAGCAGCTTGGGGGCAGCCGGGGAGCTGTTTTTT.

The chain is built from TRBV19 and TRBJ2-5, with TRBD2 matching over 9 bases. This CDR3 is built from 14 residues. J gave up 2 bases and V 6 bases, and 4 bases lay outside the gene matches. CDR1 LNHDA and CDR2 SQIVND come from the germline V gene (reference sequence). Written as DNA, the CDR3 is TGTGCCAGTAGCTCGACTAGCGGTCAAGAGACCCAGTACTTC. Its protein is CASSSTSGQETQYF.

The rearrangement uses TRBV10-3 and TRBJ2-1; 8 nucleotides agree with TRBD1. The CDR3 length is 15 residues. Germline V CDR1 and CDR2: ENHRY, SYGVKD. Trimming took 0 bases from V and 7 from J; bases not matched to a gene: 5. CDR3 amino acids: CAISESMTGVNEQFF. The CDR3 DNA follows: TGTGCCATCAGTGAGTCGATGACAGGGGTGAATGAGCAGTTCTTC.

This clone was seen a handful of times. The chain employs TRBV5-1 and TRBJ1-1; unclear D gene. Trimming stripped 0 bases from V and 6 bases from J, with 9 bases between. The CDR3 length is 13 residues. CDR1 is SGHRS and CDR2 is YFSETQ in the germline V gene. The CDR3 spells CASSLVIASEAFF. The CDR3 bases are TGCGCCAGCAGCTTGGTGATAGCCTCTGAAGCTTTCTTT.

The V and J genes are TRBV18 and TRBJ2-1; possibly TRBD2 for D (5 bases). This CDR3 contains 14 residues. Trimming left V 8 bases short and J 5 bases short, with 16 bases between. Germline V gene lookup returns CDR1 KGHSH and CDR2 LQKENI. This CDR3 reads CASLGLNGDNEQFF. The CDR3 coding sequence is TGTGCCAGCCTCGGACTCAACGGGGACAATGAGCAGTTCTTC.

V usage is TRBV5-1 and J usage is TRBJ1-2; TRBD1 aligns across 7 bases. The germline V gene has CDR1 SGHRS and CDR2 YFSETQ. With 4 bases clipped from V and 8 bases from J, the junction kept 29 bases outside the gene matches. This CDR3 has 20 amino acids. CDR3 in amino acids: CASSPRGQLTLRSVYKGYTF. CDR3 sequence (DNA): TGCGCCAGCAGCCCTAGGGGACAGCTTACACTCCGCAGCGTCTATAAGGGCTACACCTTC.

This chain joins TRBV29-1 and TRBJ2-6; 8 bases are a match to TRBD1. Germline V gene sequence: CDR1 SQVTM, CDR2 ANQGSEA. The CDR3 covers 18 residues. The V gene end was trimmed by 5 bases and the J gene end by 0 bases; junction bases not matched to a gene: 12. CDR3 DNA sequence: TGCAGCGTTCCCCAAACCGGGACAGGAACCTCTGGGGCCAACGTCCTGACTTTC. Amino acids: CSVPQTGTGTSGANVLTF. The full variable domain, rest sourced from reference TRBV29-1 and TRBJ2-6, is SAVISQKPSRDICQRGTSLTIQCQVDSQVTMMFWYRQQPGQSLTLIATANQGSEATYESGFVIDKFPISRPNLTFSTLTVSNMSPEDSSIYLCSVPQTGTGTSGANVLTFGAGSRLTVL.

This clone has only one observation. This CDR3 is also generated by other DNA sequences in the sample. The chain is built from TRBV5-5 and TRBJ2-3; TRBD1 aligns across 9 bases. Germline V lookup: CDR1 SGHKS, CDR2 YYEKEE (reference sequence). This CDR3 spans 14 amino acids. J lost 3 bases, V lost 3 bases, and 2 bases had no gene match. The CDR3 region has the DNA TGTGCCAGCAGCTGGGGACAGGGAACAGATACGCAGTATTTT. Protein product: CASSWGQGTDTQYF.

The chain has TRBV18 and TRBJ1-3, with D uncertain. Between the trimmed V and J ends, which lost 0 bases and 3 bases, there was a span of 15 bases. The CDR3 is 17 residues long. Germline V gene data show CDR1 as KGHSH and CDR2 as LQKENI. In DNA form, the CDR3 reads TGTGCCAGCTCACCACCGCAGGTACCCCTTTATGGAAACACCATATATTTT. Translated, it gives CASSPPQVPLYGNTIYF.

The genes are TRBV23-1 and TRBJ1-5; unclear D gene. TRBV23-1 is placed among ORFs of uncertain function. The V and J ends lost 2 bases and 5 bases respectively, with 13 bases between them. This CDR3 comprises 15 residues. The CDR3 sequence: CASSQVLVRDQPQHF. CDR3 nucleotides: TGCGCCAGCAGTCAAGTCCTTGTTAGAGATCAGCCCCAGCATTTT.